This T cell receptor (beta chain) was sequenced for a study of cytomegalovirus exposure and HLA in healthy donors. Study outcomes and limitations: The likely origin of a cluster of highly shared sequence variants was a sequencing artifact.

The germline CDR1 and CDR2 sequences are SGHAT and FQNNGV. V shed 5 bases and J 5 bases; nucleotides not matched to a gene: 9. The CDR3 has 14 amino acids. Concerning this clone: Its antigen is still unknown.

Use of 60 Vbeta and 13 Jbeta primers characterized the PCR. TCRdb keeps only in-frame clones here, not all; method: immunoSEQ multiplex PCR. Altogether fewer than 250,000 clones are present, more than 65% being singletons, with the ten largest covering less than 4%. The chain uses TRBV11-2 and TRBJ2-7; TRBD1 matches at 7 bases. Sequencing was carried out using PBMCs. This clonotype was sampled from a woman between 25 and 40 years old in good health and CMV-seropositive. CDR3 DNA sequence: TGTGCCAGCAGCCCCCTGACAGGGACGAACGAGCAGTACTTC. Amino acids: CASSPLTGTNEQYF.